Below, 20 T cell receptor beta chains from the same sample are listed, as sequenced in a study of T cell clonality in common variable immunodeficiency. Using immunoSEQ multiplex PCR, the repertoire was profiled, and TCRdb retains in-frame clones only, with some absent. The sample presents approximately 81,000 clones, none singletons. The source material was peripheral blood mononuclear cells. The receptors stem from a person aged 18 to 70 in good health.

This clone came up many times. The read comes to an end 3 residues before the CDR3 does, leaving the germline J gene to fill in the end. The chain has TRBV7-3 and TRBJ2-2, with D possibly being TRBD2 (6 bases). This CDR3 has 16 amino acids. V was trimmed by 5 bases and J by 4 bases, leaving 17 bases between them. Germline CDR1 SGHTA, CDR2 FQGTGA. CDR3 bases read: TGTGCCAGCAGCCCCGGACGCCTCGGGGGCACCGGGGAG. Its translation: CASSPGRLGGTGE. The whole CDR3 protein is CASSPGRLGGTGELFF.

In its sample, this clone was seen many times. The sequenced fragment ends 3 residues before the CDR3 boundary, so the rest is inferred from the germline J gene. This chain connects TRBV5-1 to TRBJ1-4; a weak D match, TRBD1 (5 bases). The CDR3 sequence is 14 residues long. Germline-derived CDR1 and CDR2 are SGHRS and YFSETQ. V lost 5 bases to trimming and J lost 0 bases, with 8 bases between them. The part of the CDR3 DNA that was read is TGCGCCAGCAGATCGACAGCAACTAATGAAAAA. The encoded protein is CASRSTATNEK. The full CDR3 protein reads CASRSTATNEKLFF.

At least ten counts were recorded for this clone. The read is 3 residues too short to cover the CDR3 end, so that end is filled in from the germline J gene. The chain carries TRBV6-2 or TRBV6-3 and TRBJ1-1; a possible D gene is TRBD1 (5 bases). In germline, CDR1 is MNHEY, CDR2 SVGEGT. V was trimmed by 6 bases and J by 0 bases, leaving 14 bases between them. The CDR3 runs 15 residues. The CDR3 protein is CASSRNTRVNTEAFF. The sequenced part of the CDR3 DNA is TGTGCCAGCAGCAGGAACACCAGGGTGAACACTGAA.

In this sample, this clone turned up many times. The CDR3 goes on 3 residues after the read ends, and that part is filled in from the germline J gene. The chain couples TRBV20-1 to TRBJ1-1; D might be TRBD1 (5 bases). From germline, CDR1 is DFQATT and CDR2 SNEGSKA (reference sequence). CDR3 size: 15 residues. Trimming stripped 2 bases from V and 4 bases from J, with 17 bases between. The sequenced CDR3 bases are TGCAGTGCTAGACAACCTTCAGGGAAGGCCACTGAA. Amino acid sequence: CSARQPSGKATE. The full CDR3 protein reads CSARQPSGKATEAFF.

This clone was counted ten times or more. Read data end 3 residues before the CDR3 end; the end is taken from the germline J gene. The J gene is TRBJ2-7, the V gene TRBV28; 7 bases are a match to TRBD1. V lost 2 bases to trimming and J lost 4 bases; unmatched junction nucleotides: 5. This CDR3 is built from 14 residues. From germline, CDR1 is MDHEN and CDR2 SYDVKM. Incomplete CDR3 DNA: TGTGCCAGCAGTTTACGGGACAGACCATACGAG. Translation gives CASSLRDRPYE. The full CDR3 sequence reads CASSLRDRPYEQYF.

This clone was seen at least ten times. The junction departs from germline at one end; a sequencing error may be responsible. The CDR3 goes on 3 residues after the read ends, and that part is filled in from the germline J gene. The rearrangement uses TRBV4-2 and TRBJ1-2; D gene unclear. CDR3 size: 13 residues. CDR1 and CDR2 from the germline V gene are LGHNA and YNFKEQ. Partial CDR3 DNA: TGCGCCAGCAGCCACCGCGGGCTTGGTGGC. This encodes CASSHRGLGG. The entire CDR3 protein reads CASSHRGLGGYTF.

This clone was detected ten times or more. Read sequence stops 3 residues before the CDR3 end, and the germline J gene provides the missing end. V is TRBV7-2 and J is TRBJ1-1; D remains ambiguous. The V gene's germline CDR1 is SGHTA and CDR2 FQGNSA. The length of the CDR3 is 13 residues. Trimming took off 6 bases at V and 4 bases at J, with 12 bases between the two ends. CDR3 DNA, as far as it was read: TGTGCCAGCAGGCCCCATAGTGGCACTGAA. Protein: CASRPHSGTE. The CDR3 in full is CASRPHSGTEAFF.

This clone appeared many times. The read ends 3 residues early relative to the CDR3; the germline J gene fills the gap. This chain joins TRBV4-1 and TRBJ2-1, with 10 positions matching TRBD2. CDR3 length equals 16 residues. V lost 2 bases and J lost 4; bases outside the gene matches: 5. Germline CDR1 is MGHRA and CDR2 is YSYEKL. CDR3 DNA (partial): TGCGCCAGCAGCCAACCGCTAGCGGGAGTATACAATGAG. Its translation: CASSQPLAGVYNE. The full-length CDR3 reads as CASSQPLAGVYNEQFF.

Many counts were recorded for this clone. Germline is not matched at one junction end, which may reflect a read error. The observed sequence ends 3 residues before the CDR3 terminus, with the missing tail filled in from the germline J gene. The chain employs TRBV4-2 and TRBJ2-7, with a possible D match to TRBD1 (5 bases). This CDR3 has 15 residues. Germline V gene sequence: CDR1 LGHNA, CDR2 YNFKEQ. CDR3 residues: CASSQPWAGWYEQYF. CDR3 bases read: TGCGCCAGCAGCCAACCCTGGGCAGGGTGGTACGAG.

This clone was counted many times. The read ends 3 residues before the CDR3 terminus; that terminus is restored from the germline J gene. The chain joins TRBV12-3 or TRBV12-4 to TRBJ2-7, with D possibly being TRBD1 (6 bases). CDR3 length equals 13 residues. Between the trimmed V and J ends, which lost 6 bases and 2 bases, there was a span of 11 bases. CDR3 loop: CASSHGQPYEQYF. The sequenced CDR3 bases are TGTGCCAGCAGCCATGGACAGCCCTACGAG.

Many counts were recorded for this clone. Sequencing ends 3 residues short of the CDR3 end; the germline J gene provides the rest. The gene calls are TRBV10-3 and TRBJ1-3, with D perhaps matching TRBD1 (6 bases). Trimming pared 7 bases from V and 0 bases from J, leaving 7 bases between. CDR3 length equals 13 residues. Per germline, CDR1 ENHRY and CDR2 SYGVKD. The CDR3 sequence: CAITGDSGNTIYF. CDR3 DNA (partial): TGTGCCATCACAGGGGACTCTGGAAACACC.

This clone was seen ten or more times. The CDR3 is cut off 3 residues early in the read; its end comes from the germline J gene. The chain uses TRBV30 and TRBJ1-5; D is possibly TRBD1 (5 bases). Between the trimmed V and J ends, which lost 5 bases and 3 bases, there was a span of 11 bases. The CDR3 runs to 13 residues. Germline CDR1 and CDR2: GTSNPN and SVGIG (reference sequence). The CDR3 region is CAWQGGDNQPQHF. The sequenced CDR3 bases are TGTGCCTGGCAGGGTGGCGACAATCAGCCC.

This clone was observed at least ten times. The read ends 3 residues before the CDR3 terminus; that terminus is restored from the germline J gene. The chain links TRBV4-1 to TRBJ2-2, with 10 bases aligning to TRBD2. In germline, CDR1 is MGHRA, CDR2 YSYEKL. V lost 2 bases, J lost 5 bases, and 8 bases stayed unmatched. The CDR3 covers 17 residues. CDR3 protein: CASSQPYSGRRTGELFF. The covered CDR3 bases are TGCGCCAGCAGCCAACCTTATAGCGGGAGGAGGACCGGGGAG.

This clone was recorded many times. CDR3 DNA (partial): TGCGCCAGCAGCGCGGCTAGCGGGTCGTACGAG. This sequence encodes CASSAASGSYE. The CDR3, in full, reads CASSAASGSYEQYF. The chain recombines TRBV4-1 with TRBJ2-7, with 8 bases fitting TRBD2. The read ends 3 residues shy of where the CDR3 ends; the end is completed using the germline J gene. V dropped 5 bases and J dropped 4; count of bases not matched to a gene: 7. CDR3 length: 14 amino acids. Per germline, CDR1 MGHRA and CDR2 YSYEKL.

This clone was counted many times. The read is 3 residues too short to cover the CDR3 end, so that end is filled in from the germline J gene. The chain combines TRBV7-9 with TRBJ2-7, with no clear D. The CDR3 length is 12 residues. Germline-derived CDR1 and CDR2 are SEHNR and FQNEAQ (reference sequence). V lost 5 bases and J 4 bases, leaving 9 bases between the germline ends. Incomplete CDR3 DNA: TGTGCCAGCAGCCCCCTGCGGTACGAG. Translation gives CASSPLRYE. The whole CDR3 reads CASSPLRYEQYF. The variable domain in full, with the rest retrieved from reference TRBV7-9 and TRBJ2-7, is DTGVSQNPRHKITKRGQNVTFRCDPISEHNRLYWYRQTLGQGPEFLTYFQNEAQLEKSRLLSDRFSAERPKGSFSTLEIQRTEQGDSAMYLCASSPLRYEQYFGPGTRLTVT.

This clone was picked up many times. The CDR3 is cut off 3 residues early in the read; its end comes from the germline J gene. The chain combines TRBV23-1 with TRBJ2-1; 9 bases align to TRBD2. TRBV23-1 is placed among ORFs of uncertain function. V lost 6 bases to trimming and J lost 4 bases; unmatched junction nucleotides: 13. The CDR3 has 17 residues. CDR3 residues: CASSPEVAGAFYNEQFF. The DNA read from the CDR3 is TGCGCCAGCAGCCCGGAGGTAGCGGGGGCTTTTTACAATGAG.

This clone appeared many times. At one of its ends the junction is not consistent with the germline gene, which may arise from a read error. The read falls 3 residues short of the CDR3 end, and the missing part is taken from the germline J gene. The V call is TRBV7-3, the J call TRBJ2-1; D uncertain. This CDR3 is built from 15 residues. Germline CDR1 reads SGHTA; CDR2 reads FQGTGA. The covered CDR3 bases are TGTGCAAGCAGCTTAAATAGGCTAGGTGACAATGAG. Residues: CASSLNRLGDNE. The entire CDR3 is CASSLNRLGDNEQFF.

This clone appeared many times. The DNA ends 3 residues before the CDR3 does, and the rest of the CDR3 is filled in from the germline J gene. This sequence joins TRBV20-1 and TRBJ1-1; weak D call: TRBD1 (5 bases). This CDR3 has 14 amino acids. Trimming stripped 0 bases from V and 3 bases from J, with 11 bases between. The germline CDR1 and CDR2 sequences are DFQATT and SNEGSKA (reference sequence). CDR3 in amino acids: CSAREGRVHTEAFF. The covered CDR3 bases are TGCAGTGCTAGAGAGGGCAGGGTGCACACTGAA.

This clone came up many times. The CDR3 end lies 3 residues beyond the end of the read and is filled in from the germline J gene. The chain has TRBV19 and TRBJ1-2, with TRBD1 matching 10 bases. Germline V gene data show CDR1 as LNHDA and CDR2 as SQIVND (reference sequence). This CDR3 is built from 13 residues. The part of the CDR3 DNA that was read is TGTGCCAGTAGGGGGGACAGGGGATACGGC. It is translated as CASRGDRGYG. The full CDR3 is CASRGDRGYGYTF.

This clone appeared many times. The sequence runs out 3 residues before the end of the CDR3; the remainder is reconstructed from the germline J gene. The chain joins TRBV2 to TRBJ2-3; 10 nucleotides align to TRBD2. Germline V lookup: CDR1 SNHLY, CDR2 FYNNEI. The CDR3 consists of 18 residues. V was pared by 0 bases and J by 0 bases, with 6 bases of the junction left unmatched. CDR3 DNA, as far as it was read: TGTGCCAGCAGTGAAGCGCTTGGGACTAGCGCCAGCACAGATACG. Protein product: CASSEALGTSASTDT. The whole CDR3 sequence reads CASSEALGTSASTDTQYF.